This TCR beta chain was sequenced for a study of CD4+ T cells in melanoma. The length of the CDR3 is 16 residues. The germline gives CDR1 SGHDT, CDR2 YYEEEE. V lost 4 bases, J lost 5 bases, and 5 bases stayed unmatched. Points from the study as a whole: CD8+ T cell, macrophage and B cell function reportedly correlated with neoantigen-specific CD4+ T cells.

Assay: immunoSEQ multiplex PCR; the TCRdb copy retains only in-frame clones and omits some. Of about 4,800 clones in the sample, about two thirds were seen once. A note on this clone: No antigen is known for it.

Sequenced sample: cells from a culture (not recorded whether cultured in vitro). The V call is TRBV5-6, the J call TRBJ2-2; 13 nucleotides line up with TRBD2. This receptor was identified in a human donor with melanoma. CDR3 sequence (DNA): TGTGCCAGCAGCAGGACTAGCGGGGGTTTAACCGGGGAGCTGTTTTTT. Amino acid sequence: CASSRTSGGLTGELFF. Full variable domain (remainder filled in from reference TRBV5-6 and TRBJ2-2): DAGVTQSPTHLIKTRGQQVTLRCSPKSGHDTVSWYQQALGQGPQFIFQYYEEEERQRGNFPDRFSGHQFPNYSSELNVNALLLGDSALYLCASSRTSGGLTGELFFGEGSRLTVL.